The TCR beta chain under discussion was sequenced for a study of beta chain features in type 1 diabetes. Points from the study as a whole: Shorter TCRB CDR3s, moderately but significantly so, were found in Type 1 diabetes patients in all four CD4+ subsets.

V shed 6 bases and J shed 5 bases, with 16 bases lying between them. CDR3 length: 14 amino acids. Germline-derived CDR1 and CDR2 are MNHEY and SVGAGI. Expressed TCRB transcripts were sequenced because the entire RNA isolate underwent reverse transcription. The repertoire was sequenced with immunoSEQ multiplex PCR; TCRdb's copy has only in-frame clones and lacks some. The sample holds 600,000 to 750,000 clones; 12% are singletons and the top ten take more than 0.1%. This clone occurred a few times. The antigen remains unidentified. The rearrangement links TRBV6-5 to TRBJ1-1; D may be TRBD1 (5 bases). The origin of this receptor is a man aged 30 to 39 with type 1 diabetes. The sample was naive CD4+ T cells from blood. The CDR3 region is CASRDKARQTEAFF. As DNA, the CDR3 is TGTGCCAGCAGAGACAAGGCGCGACAGACTGAAGCTTTCTTT.